This T cell receptor (beta chain) stems from a study of blood T cell repertoires in COVID-19 (dated by TCRdb to the early 2020s). With respect to the entire study: Samples covering the acute and convalescent phases of COVID-19 were provided by collaborators in the United States, Italy and Spain. Where available, HLA class I and class II types were taken from metadata supplied by the sample provider and were not determined by assay-based typing. The sample metadata nearly always contained a de-identified subject ID, COVID-19 status, age in years and sex. The repertoires were made available in a free public database intended to serve as a resource for research on the immune response to SARS-CoV-2. Samples were obtained from the ongoing ImmuneRACE study (first 160 participants) and from about 1,300 subjects provided by 6 global collaborators. The material from the prospective study consisted of cDNA or gDNA derived from T cells, B-cell-depleted T cells, or PBMCs. Subjects who had been exposed to COVID-19, were actively infected with it, or had recovered from it provided the deeply sampled blood TCRbeta repertoires that made up the dataset. Beyond this particular receptor, the publication reports: How much clinical and demographic metadata was included differed by source and by participant, and the metadata was provided uncurated.

Worth noting for this clone: It has no known antigen specificity. One end of the junction fails to match germline, which may point to a read error.

TCRbeta CDR3 regions were amplified from genomic DNA by means of the immunoSEQ Assay, a bias-controlled multiplex PCR. As for how the authors treated the data: The number of nucleated cells in each sample was estimated from the amplification of reference gene primers within the assay. To quantify the absolute abundance of each unique TCRbeta CDR3 rearrangement, sequence reads were collapsed and filtered. Productive Simpson clonality was computed per sample as the square root of Simpson's diversity index over productive rearrangements. In its TCRdb copy, this immuneACCESS table keeps in-frame sequences only and misses some clones. Where compared with another copy, unresolved V genes explain less than half of these, and the others have no known cause. V, J and clone size derive from that table, while D and trimming were established from the DNA sequence. For this sample the table gives around 320,000 clones, of which roughly 86% were detected only once. The ten most abundant clones make up over 8.5% of the sample.

One collaborating source in Seattle enrolled patients while the patients were actively infected and followed the patients over time throughout the course of disease. Each collaborating institution followed its own protocols to collect whole blood in K2EDTA tubes. For TCRbeta analysis, collaborators shipped samples in one of three forms: frozen whole blood, isolated PBMCs, or DNA extracted from either of those sample types. Sequenced input: peripheral blood. The receptor was derived from a woman in her thirties with COVID-19, enrolled during active disease.

The CDR3 reads as follows: CASSFGTSGGVF. The DNA sequence is TGTGCCAGCAGTTTTGGGACTAGCGGGGGGGTATTT. The chain is assembled from TRBV27 and TRBJ2-3, and TRBD2 aligns with 16 junction nucleotides. The germline V gene (reference sequence) yields MNHEY for CDR1 and SMNVEV for CDR2. The CDR3 covers 12 residues, taking in both the cysteine and the phenylalanine. Of all the DNA, just the CDR3 is kept, 36 bases in frame from base 1.